This paragraph reports one T cell receptor beta chain. Its antigen is undetermined. Data came from immunoSEQ multiplex PCR; TCRdb stores just in-frame clones and leaves some out. The sample holds about 130,000 clones, about 88% seen once. Second-dose recipients at about 4 or about 12 weeks were treated as one pooled group. The data were taken from a study of T cell responses to AZD1222 COVID-19 vaccine. Study results and caveats: Targets within unmutated variant regions were reportedly found for nearly half of spike-specific TCRs. Only a handful of individuals given AZD1222 were seropositive at baseline. Clonal diversity was possibly underestimated, and the donors were mostly white British, with more females.

The CDR3 loop spans 14 amino acids. Trimming took 5 bases from V and 5 from J, leaving 13 bases between them. Germline V gene data show CDR1 as SEHNR and CDR2 as FQNEAQ (reference sequence). The sequencing used peripheral blood, collected 28 days after the second AZD1222 dose. The chain couples TRBV7-9 to TRBJ1-3; D is undetermined. The sequence was obtained from an adult who received the AZD1222 COVID-19 vaccine. CDR3 amino acids: CASSPHENRNTIYF. For the CDR3, the DNA is TGTGCCAGCAGCCCCCACGAAAACAGAAACACCATATATTTT.